Presented here are 13 T cell receptor beta chains from one specimen sequenced in a study of molecular identifiers for immune sequencing clone quantification. TCRdb reprocessed the PCR reads with MiXCR, giving one entry per CDR3 protein. Here the sample spans 63,000 or so distinct CDR3 sequences, under 20% being singletons. The specimen sequenced was naive CD8+ T cells from blood, with Jurkat cell RNA spiked in. Subset indicated: FACS-sorted CD8+CD4-CCR7+CD45RA+ naive T cells. These TCRs come from a human donor in good health. Some libraries in this study had Jurkat cell RNA spiked in.

This chain connects TRBV9 to TRBJ2-1; 8 nucleotides align to TRBD2. The CDR3 is 16 residues long. Germline loops: CDR1 SGDLS, CDR2 YYNGEE. V lost 0 bases, J lost 3 bases, and 5 bases stayed unmatched. The DNA for the CDR3 is TGTGCCAGCAGCGTAGTGGCAGCGGGAGTCTACAATGAGCAGTTCTTC. Residues: CASSVVAAGVYNEQFF.

This clonotype came up a few times. This may arise from a read error, as a much more abundant clone is one base away. Because the CDR3 is missing its conserved closing phenylalanine or tryptophan, this is likely a read error. The V and J genes are TRBV29-1 and TRBJ2-4; maybe TRBD1 (5 bases). The CDR3 contains 10 residues. V lost 7 bases and J 4 bases, leaving 5 bases between the germline ends. Germline CDR1 is SQVTM and CDR2 is ANQGSEA. The CDR3 loop reads CSEGKNIQYL. The CDR3 DNA sequence: TGCAGCGAGGGGAAAAACATTCAGTACCTC.

This clonotype was found many times. This chain uses TRBV27 with TRBJ2-7, with a weak D call TRBD2 (6 bases). CDR1 is MNHEY and CDR2 is SMNVEV in the germline V gene (reference sequence). This CDR3 region has 13 residues. V was cut by 6 bases and J by 1 base, with 10 bases left in between. The CDR3 DNA sequence: TGTGCCAGCAGCTTGGGGAGGTCCTACGAGCAGTACTTC. It specifies CASSLGRSYEQYF.

The sample holds many counts of this clonotype. This rearrangement joins TRBV24-1 to TRBJ2-1, with D possibly TRBD2 on 6 matching bases. CDR1 KGHDR and CDR2 SFDVKD come from the germline V gene. Deletions cut 4 bases from V and 8 bases from J, with 20 bases between. This CDR3 spans 16 amino acids. CDR3 DNA sequence: TGTGCCACCAGTGACAATGACGGAGGACTACAATATGAGCAGTTCTTC. Translated: CATSDNDGGLQYEQFF.

This clonotype was seen ten or more times. The gene calls are TRBV29-1 and TRBJ1-2; tentatively, D is TRBD1 (5 bases). The CDR3 totals 15 residues. Trimming pared 0 bases from V and 4 bases from J, leaving 15 bases between. Germline V gene lookup returns CDR1 SQVTM and CDR2 ANQGSEA. For the CDR3, the DNA is TGCAGCGTTGAAGATCATCGCACAGGAGCCTATGGCTACACCTTC. Translating gives CSVEDHRTGAYGYTF. Based on the CDR3 plus reference TRBV29-1 and TRBJ1-2, the full variable domain is SAVISQKPSRDICQRGTSLTIQCQVDSQVTMMFWYRQQPGQSLTLIATANQGSEATYESGFVIDKFPISRPNLTFSTLTVSNMSPEDSSIYLCSVEDHRTGAYGYTFGSGTRLTVV.

Of note for this clonotype: A read error may explain this, as a much larger clone is one base away. This chain uses TRBV5-1 with TRBJ1-1, with a possible D match to TRBD1 (6 bases). Germline-derived CDR1 and CDR2 are SGHRS and YFSETQ. This CDR3 is built from 14 residues. The CDR3 here is CASSIPTGRDEASF. The CDR3, as DNA: TGCGCCAGCAGCATCCCAACAGGGCGGGATGAAGCTTCCTTT.

This clonotype showed up many times. The rearrangement links TRBV28 to TRBJ1-2, with D perhaps TRBD1 (6 bases). The CDR3 is made up of 14 amino acids. Between the trimmed V and J ends, which lost 2 bases and 0 bases, there was a span of 7 bases. Germline CDR1 and CDR2: MDHEN and SYDVKM. CDR3 nucleotide sequence: TGTGCCAGCAGTTTAGGACAGACTAACTATGGCTACACCTTC. It is translated as CASSLGQTNYGYTF.

The CDR3 sequence is CASSFWGNWAFF. The DNA of the CDR3 is TGTGCCAGCAGCTTTTGGGGGAATTGGGCTTTCTTT. The chain employs TRBV5-6 and TRBJ1-1; D may be TRBD1 (5 bases). Germline lookup yields CDR1 SGHDT and CDR2 YYEEEE. The CDR3 is made up of 12 amino acids. The V and J ends lost 2 bases and 11 bases respectively, with 13 bases between them.

This clonotype was seen only a few times. The chain carries TRBV7-9 and TRBJ2-7, with D perhaps assigned TRBD1 or TRBD2 (5 bases each). This CDR3 contains 17 residues. The V and J ends lost 8 bases and 0 bases respectively, with 23 bases between them. Germline V gives CDR1 SEHNR, CDR2 FQNEAQ (reference sequence). The CDR3 coding sequence is TGTGCCAGCGGGACCGCAAGCTGGAACCTAGCCTCCTACGAGCAGTACTTC. Translated, it gives CASGTASWNLASYEQYF.

This clonotype is medium-sized. The V call is TRBV20-1, the J call TRBJ2-4; possible D gene TRBD2, 6 bases. V was cut by 0 bases and J by 11 bases, with 14 bases left in between. There are 13 residues in the CDR3. Looked up from germline, CDR1 is DFQATT and CDR2 is SNEGSKA (reference sequence). This CDR3 is CSARDPLASFQYF. In DNA form, the CDR3 reads TGCAGTGCTAGAGATCCGCTAGCGTCCTTTCAGTACTTC.

About this clonotype: This likely comes from a read error, as the CDR3 has no conserved phenylalanine or tryptophan at its end. The chain combines TRBV2 with TRBJ2-5, with 7 bases that match TRBD2. CDR3 size: 14 residues. Germline V gene data show CDR1 as SNHLY and CDR2 as FYNNEI. V lost 7 bases, J lost 2 bases, and 7 bases stayed unmatched. The CDR3 here is CASNSLGLQETQYS. CDR3 nucleotide sequence: TGTGCCAGCAATTCTTTGGGACTACAAGAGACCCAGTACTCC.

This clonotype was observed many times. The V gene is TRBV11-2, the J gene TRBJ2-7, with 7 bases fitting TRBD2. Germline V lookup: CDR1 SGHAT, CDR2 FQNNGV. V lost 5 bases and J lost 4; bases outside the gene matches: 11. The CDR3 extends over 15 amino acids. The CDR3 is CASSETAGPSYEQYF. CDR3 nucleotide sequence: TGTGCCAGCAGCGAAACAGCGGGACCAAGTTACGAGCAGTACTTC.

A remark on this clonotype: With a much larger clone just one base away, this may be a read error. The chain links TRBV30 to TRBJ2-1, with no clear D. CDR3 size: 13 residues. Germline CDR1 reads GTSNPN; CDR2 reads SVGIG (reference sequence). Here the CDR3 DNA reads TGTGCCGGGATAACAGATACCTACTATGAGCAGTTCTTC. It specifies CAGITDTYYEQFF.